The 17 T cell receptor beta chains below all came from one sample that was sequenced in a study of CD4 T cells in relation to SARS-CoV-2 and coronaviruses. This table comes from immunoSEQ multiplex PCR, and its TCRdb copy is limited to in-frame clones, with some not included. The table has about 41,000 clones, over 70% seen once. These TCRs are of unknown antigen specificity. The source material was naive CD4+ T cells from PBMCs, cultured in vitro. The subset: naive CD4+ T cells isolated by negative enrichment. These receptors all stem from an adult with COVID-19.

The chain carries TRBV6-6 and TRBJ2-5; D is perhaps TRBD2 (6 bases). The CDR3 length is 16 residues. Germline V CDR1 and CDR2: MNHNY, SVGAGI (reference sequence). Trimming took 5 bases from V and 4 from J, leaving 20 bases between them. CDR3 nucleotides: TGTGCCAGCAGTCAAGAAACGGGAGTCCCCCCAGAGACCCAGTACTTC. Translated: CASSQETGVPPETQYF.

CDR3 DNA sequence: TGTGCCAGCAGCGTAGCTACGGGAGGTAGCGGGGTCGGCACAGATACGCAGTATTTT. Residues: CASSVATGGSGVGTDTQYF. V is TRBV9 and J is TRBJ2-3; 8 bases are a match to TRBD2. The CDR3 is made up of 19 amino acids. The V gene's germline CDR1 is SGDLS and CDR2 YYNGEE. J was trimmed by 1 base and V by 0 bases; bases with no gene match: 13.

The V call is TRBV3-1 (or the pseudogene TRBV3-2), the J call TRBJ2-5, with D possibly TRBD2 on 6 matching bases. The V and J ends lost 4 bases and 9 bases respectively, with 24 bases between them. The CDR3 is made up of 16 amino acids. CDR1 and CDR2 from the germline V gene are LGHDT and YNNKEL (reference sequence). The CDR3 reads CASSPYSGWRDAAQYF. The DNA of the CDR3 is TGTGCCAGCAGCCCCTACAGTGGTTGGCGGGATGCCGCCCAGTACTTC.

The V gene is TRBV28, the J gene TRBJ2-3; D may be TRBD2 (5 bases). CDR1 is MDHEN, CDR2 SYDVKM, per germline. The CDR3 spans 13 residues. Trimming shortened V by 6 bases and J by 8 bases, and 15 bases separated the two germline ends. The CDR3 loop reads CASRTGSGGTQYF. The DNA of the CDR3 is TGTGCCAGCAGAACGGGATCAGGCGGTACGCAGTATTTT.

The V and J genes are TRBV30 and TRBJ2-6; no clear D gene. V lost 3 bases to trimming and J lost 0 bases, with 9 bases between them. The germline CDR1 and CDR2 sequences are GTSNPN and SVGIG (reference sequence). CDR3 length: 15 residues. CDR3 in DNA: TGTGCCTGGAGCGTCCAGATCTCTGGGGCCAACGTCCTGACTTTC. Its translation: CAWSVQISGANVLTF.

The chain joins TRBV4-1 to TRBJ2-3; D is undetermined. The V gene lost 2 bases and the J gene lost 4 bases, with 10 bases spanning the gap. The germline V gene has CDR1 MGHRA and CDR2 YSYEKL. The CDR3 covers 14 residues. Here the CDR3 reads CASSQRHPADTQYF. In nucleotides, the CDR3 is TGCGCCAGCAGCCAACGACACCCGGCAGATACGCAGTATTTT.

CDR3 loop: CASSRSGTGGYTQYF. The CDR3 nucleotides are TGTGCCAGCAGCCGATCCGGGACAGGGGGGTATACCCAGTACTTC. The chain is built from TRBV14 and TRBJ2-5; TRBD1 aligns across 11 bases. Germline-derived CDR1 and CDR2 are SGHDN and FVKESK. The J segment lost 8 bases and the V segment lost 4 bases, leaving 9 bases of the junction unmatched. The CDR3 covers 15 residues.

The chain recombines TRBV20-1 with TRBJ2-7; a possible D gene is TRBD1 (6 bases). Trimming stripped 7 bases from V and 4 bases from J, with 11 bases between. The CDR3 has 11 amino acids. Germline V lookup: CDR1 DFQATT, CDR2 SNEGSKA (reference sequence). The CDR3 protein is CSGGQGYEQYF. The CDR3 bases are TGCAGTGGGGGGCAAGGGTACGAGCAGTACTTC.

This chain joins TRBV6-1 and TRBJ1-2; no reliable D call. Trimming cost V 2 bases and J 8 bases, with 18 bases left between them. The CDR3 length is 15 residues. Germline V gives CDR1 MNHNS, CDR2 SASEGT. CDR3 DNA sequence: TGTGCCAGCAGTGAATTGGAGGGCGCGACCGGGGGCTACACCTTC. This sequence encodes CASSELEGATGGYTF.

This clone was observed a single time. The V gene is TRBV11-2, the J gene TRBJ2-7, with TRBD1 identical over 9 bases. Germline V lookup: CDR1 SGHAT, CDR2 FQNNGV. V trimming: 0 bases; J trimming: 6 bases; junction bases outside the gene matches: 9. The CDR3 sequence is 16 residues long. The CDR3 DNA reads as TGTGCCAGCAGCTTAGACGAGTACAGGGGGCTCGGCGAGCAGTACTTC. Translated, it gives CASSLDEYRGLGEQYF. Full variable domain (remainder filled in from reference TRBV11-2 and TRBJ2-7): EAGVAQSPRYKIIEKRQSVAFWCNPISGHATLYWYQQILGQGPKLLIQFQNNGVVDDSQLPKDRFSAERLKGVDSTLKIQPAKLEDSAVYLCASSLDEYRGLGEQYFGPGTRLTVT.

The chain recombines TRBV10-3 with TRBJ2-1; 12 positions agree with TRBD2. The J segment lost 9 bases and the V segment lost 6 bases, leaving 9 bases of the junction unmatched. CDR1 is ENHRY, CDR2 SYGVKD, per germline. CDR3 length: 15 amino acids. In nucleotides, the CDR3 is TGTGCCATCAGAGAACTAGCGGGAGGTATTTCTGAGCAGTTCTTC. It specifies CAIRELAGGISEQFF.

This chain connects TRBV4-2 to TRBJ2-3; 7 bases map to TRBD1. The CDR3 is made up of 17 amino acids. The junction had 8 bases not matched to a gene; V was cut back by 0 bases and J by 2 bases. Per the germline V gene, CDR1 is LGHNA and CDR2 is YNFKEQ. CDR3 region: CASSQEPPGTVTDTQYF. CDR3 nucleotide sequence: TGTGCCAGCAGCCAAGAGCCACCCGGGACAGTCACAGATACGCAGTATTTT.

This clone appeared a few times. V and J are TRBV10-3 and TRBJ1-2; tentative D call: TRBD1 (5 bases). CDR3 length: 13 amino acids. CDR1 and CDR2 (germline): ENHRY, SYGVKD. V gave up 3 bases and J gave up 3 bases, with 8 bases separating them. Here the CDR3 reads CAISDRVDYGYTF. The CDR3 nucleotides read TGTGCCATCAGTGACAGGGTGGACTATGGCTACACCTTC.

This chain connects TRBV4-1 to TRBJ2-2; TRBD2 matches at 15 bases. J gave up 6 bases and V 3 bases, and 5 bases lay outside the gene matches. The CDR3 runs to 17 residues. CDR1 and CDR2 from the germline V gene are MGHRA and YSYEKL. CDR3 DNA: TGCGCCAGCAGCCACGGACTAGCGGGAGGGTTGCCCGGGGAGCTGTTTTTT. It specifies CASSHGLAGGLPGELFF.

The gene calls are TRBV6-2 or TRBV6-3 and TRBJ2-1; D is unresolved. Germline V gene lookup returns CDR1 MNHEY and CDR2 SVGEGT. The CDR3 extends over 15 amino acids. The germline V and J ends were trimmed by 0 bases and 6 bases, with 12 bases remaining between them. CDR3 residues: CASSYSFGLVNEQFF. In DNA form, the CDR3 reads TGTGCCAGCAGTTACTCGTTCGGGCTTGTCAATGAGCAGTTCTTC.

The rearrangement joins TRBV7-9 to TRBJ2-2, with 8 bases that match TRBD1. This CDR3 comprises 16 residues. Germline V CDR1 and CDR2: SEHNR, FQNEAQ (reference sequence). J lost 4 bases, V lost 5 bases, and 9 bases had no gene match. The CDR3 region is CASSPGRGLITGELFF. CDR3 DNA: TGTGCCAGCAGCCCAGGCAGGGGGCTTATCACCGGGGAGCTGTTTTTT.

The rearrangement joins TRBV5-5 to TRBJ2-5; 7 bases map to TRBD1. V lost 4 bases, J lost 2 bases, and 8 bases stayed unmatched. Germline V CDR1 and CDR2: SGHKS, YYEKEE (reference sequence). This CDR3 is built from 15 residues. Here the CDR3 reads CASSLGLTGQETQYF. As DNA, the CDR3 is TGTGCCAGCAGCCTTGGCCTGACAGGGCAAGAGACCCAGTACTTC. Variable domain in full (rest from reference TRBV5-5 and TRBJ2-5): DAGVTQSPTHLIKTRGQQVTLRCSPISGHKSVSWYQQVLGQGPQFIFQYYEKEERGRGNFPDRFSARQFPNYSSELNVNALLLGDSALYLCASSLGLTGQETQYFGPGTRLLVL.